This TCR beta chain was recovered during a study of T cells after yellow fever vaccination. The table lists this clonotype with a few counts. The antigen remains undetermined. Points from the study as a whole: The secondary response was weaker, and its peak arrived faster, on day 5 versus 15. Most clones from primary vaccination were detected again post-booster (around 95% CD4, approximately 90% CD8).

TCRdb called the 5' RACE reads again in MiXCR, with one record for every CDR3 protein. The table includes 400,000 or so distinct CDR3 sequences, around a sixth detected once. The CDR3 has 14 amino acids. The V end lost 1 base, the J end lost 5 bases, and 9 bases lay between the germline ends. Germline CDR1 LGHNA, CDR2 YNFKEQ. The TCR originated in a man aged 18-30 years who received the YFV17D yellow fever vaccine. The genes are TRBV4-2 and TRBJ2-1; no clear D gene. Sequenced here: PBMCs, sampled before the yellow fever booster vaccination. The DNA of the CDR3 is TGTGCCAGCAGCCAAGCTCCAGCAGACAATGAGCAGTTCTTC. Protein: CASSQAPADNEQFF.